The clone carrying this T cell receptor beta chain was counted many times. As yet, its antigen is unknown. 5'RACE with 10-nucleotide random UMIs produced the cDNA. Via MiXCR, TCRdb re-called the 5' RACE reads, giving one row per CDR3 protein. The sample holds some 26,000 distinct CDR3 sequences, more than 2.5% seen once. The sample belongs to a study of neurological immune-mediated disorders. Points from the study as a whole: When grouped phylogenetically, the repertoires of 18 of the 34 multiple sclerosis patients fell together in one related-CDR3 cluster, which is a possible signature.

Germline CDR1 and CDR2: MDHEN and SYDVKM. The CDR3 is 13 residues long. V lost 3 bases, J lost 3 bases, and 9 bases lay in between. The specimen was PBMCs. This clonotype was sampled from a woman aged 25 to 45 with multiple sclerosis. The chain is built from TRBV28 and TRBJ2-7; a weak D match, TRBD2 (5 bases). CDR3 loop: CASSLPGVYEQYF. Here the CDR3 DNA reads TGTGCCAGCAGTTTGCCCGGGGTCTACGAGCAGTACTTC.